This is a list of T cell receptor beta chains from one sample in a study of blood T cell repertoires in COVID-19. Assay: immunoSEQ multiplex PCR; the TCRdb copy retains only in-frame clones and omits some. The repertoire includes 250,000 to 300,000 clones, 70% to 90% of them detected once, and less than 2.5% sits in the top ten. Input material: PBMCs or T cells enriched from blood (not recorded which). The receptors were gathered from a woman aged 50 to 65 who had recovered from COVID-19. CDR3s include the opening cysteine and the closing phenylalanine or tryptophan. The order of the fields is J gene, clone size, V gene, D gene, CDR3 protein, CDR3 DNA. The D gene is left open where the match is weak. Size is omitted from some rows. Given values are once, few, many or a class for expanded clones.

j_gene: TRBJ2-7; abundance: few; v_gene: TRBV6-5; d_gene: .; CDR3aa: CASSYEGGYEQYF; CDR3nt: TGTGCCAGCAGTTACGAGGGCGGCTACGAGCAGTACTTC
j_gene: TRBJ1-2; abundance: once; v_gene: TRBV7-2; d_gene: TRBD1; CDR3aa: CASSFWTGGDGYTF; CDR3nt: TGTGCCAGCAGCTTTTGGACAGGAGGAGATGGCTACACCTTC
j_gene: TRBJ2-2; abundance: .; v_gene: TRBV23-1; d_gene: TRBD2; CDR3aa: CASKLAVNTGELFF; CDR3nt: TGCGCCAGCAAACTAGCGGTGAACACCGGGGAGCTGTTTTTT
j_gene: TRBJ1-5; abundance: .; v_gene: TRBV19; d_gene: .; CDR3aa: CASSIRGRPRPQHF; CDR3nt: TGTGCCAGTAGTATCAGGGGCCGCCCCAGGCCCCAGCATTTT
j_gene: TRBJ2-3; abundance: once; v_gene: TRBV5-6; d_gene: TRBD2; CDR3aa: CASSPRASGRADTQYF; CDR3nt: TGTGCCAGCAGTCCTAGGGCTAGCGGGAGGGCAGATACGCAGTATTTT
j_gene: TRBJ2-1; abundance: .; v_gene: TRBV2; d_gene: .; CDR3aa: CASYWRSSYNEQFF; CDR3nt: TGTGCCAGCTACTGGCGGAGCTCCTACAATGAGCAGTTCTTC
j_gene: TRBJ2-5; abundance: .; v_gene: TRBV28; d_gene: TRBD1; CDR3aa: CASSLTGQGWETQYF; CDR3nt: TGTGCCAGCAGTCTAACCGGACAGGGGTGGGAGACCCAGTACTTC
j_gene: TRBJ1-1; abundance: .; v_gene: TRBV5-4; d_gene: TRBD1; CDR3aa: CASRDREDTEAFF; CDR3nt: TGTGCCAGCAGGGACAGGGAAGACACTGAAGCTTTCTTT
j_gene: TRBJ2-2; abundance: .; v_gene: TRBV19; d_gene: TRBD1; CDR3aa: CAAGQGSGHVGELFF; CDR3nt: TGTGCCGCCGGACAGGGGTCAGGACACGTCGGGGAGCTGTTTTTT
j_gene: TRBJ2-1; abundance: .; v_gene: TRBV6-6; d_gene: TRBD2; CDR3aa: CASSPTSESEQFF; CDR3nt: TGTGCCAGCAGCCCTACTAGCGAGAGCGAGCAGTTCTTC
j_gene: TRBJ2-1; abundance: .; v_gene: TRBV2; d_gene: .; CDR3aa: CASPKGQGSYYNEQFF; CDR3nt: TGTGCCAGCCCCAAGGGTCAGGGGAGTTACTACAATGAGCAGTTCTTC
j_gene: TRBJ2-7; abundance: .; v_gene: TRBV6-5; d_gene: .; CDR3aa: CASRPHMPGKYEQYF; CDR3nt: TGTGCCAGCAGGCCCCATATGCCCGGGAAGTACGAGCAGTACTTC
j_gene: TRBJ1-2; abundance: .; v_gene: TRBV7-9; d_gene: .; CDR3aa: CASSFLQGIGYTF; CDR3nt: TGTGCCAGCAGCTTTCTACAGGGTATTGGCTACACCTTC
j_gene: TRBJ2-1; abundance: .; v_gene: TRBV3-1/TRBV3-2; d_gene: .; CDR3aa: CASSQVNSGQFF; CDR3nt: TGTGCCAGCAGCCAAGTGAACTCTGGGCAGTTCTTC
j_gene: TRBJ2-7; abundance: .; v_gene: TRBV19; d_gene: .; CDR3aa: CASSAVASYEQYF; CDR3nt: TGTGCCAGTAGTGCGGTCGCCTCCTACGAGCAGTACTTC
j_gene: TRBJ2-2; abundance: once; v_gene: TRBV5-1; d_gene: TRBD1; CDR3aa: CASSSTRTGAGELFF; CDR3nt: TGCGCCAGCAGCTCAACTCGGACAGGGGCCGGGGAGCTGTTTTTT
j_gene: TRBJ2-3; abundance: .; v_gene: TRBV5-1; d_gene: TRBD1; CDR3aa: CASSSQGAGGTDTQYF; CDR3nt: TGCGCCAGCAGCTCACAGGGGGCCGGAGGGACAGATACGCAGTATTTT
j_gene: TRBJ1-4; abundance: once; v_gene: TRBV28; d_gene: .; CDR3aa: CASSPHKEKLFF; CDR3nt: TGTGCCAGCAGTCCGCACAAGGAAAAACTGTTTTTT
j_gene: TRBJ1-5; abundance: .; v_gene: TRBV19; d_gene: .; CDR3aa: CASKSGYQPQHF; CDR3nt: TGTGCCAGTAAATCAGGGTATCAGCCCCAGCATTTT
j_gene: TRBJ1-1; abundance: .; v_gene: TRBV6-5; d_gene: .; CDR3aa: CASSYGGAPNTEAFF; CDR3nt: TGTGCCAGCAGTTACGGGGGGGCACCGAACACTGAAGCTTTCTTT
j_gene: TRBJ1-1; abundance: medium-sized; v_gene: TRBV24-1; d_gene: TRBD1; CDR3aa: CATSEPRQGRLNTEAFF; CDR3nt: TGTGCCACCAGTGAACCGCGACAGGGGCGATTGAACACTGAAGCTTTCTTT
j_gene: TRBJ1-5; abundance: once; v_gene: TRBV28; d_gene: TRBD1; CDR3aa: CASSPPRGQSNQPQHF; CDR3nt: TGTGCCAGCAGTCCACCCCGGGGACAGAGCAATCAGCCCCAGCATTTT
j_gene: TRBJ1-4; abundance: .; v_gene: TRBV4-2; d_gene: .; CDR3aa: CASSQDSVLTNEKLFF; CDR3nt: TGTGCCAGCAGCCAAGATTCCGTCTTAACTAATGAAAAACTGTTTTTT
j_gene: TRBJ2-7; abundance: .; v_gene: TRBV4-2; d_gene: TRBD1; CDR3aa: CASSQEWDRVYEQYF; CDR3nt: TGTGCCAGCAGCCAAGAATGGGACAGGGTTTACGAGCAGTACTTC
j_gene: TRBJ1-5; abundance: .; v_gene: TRBV18; d_gene: TRBD1; CDR3aa: CASSRTGDQPQHF; CDR3nt: TGTGCCAGCTCAAGGACAGGGGATCAGCCCCAGCATTTT
j_gene: TRBJ1-2; abundance: .; v_gene: TRBV28; d_gene: TRBD1; CDR3aa: CASSLGGQLNYGYTF; CDR3nt: TGTGCCAGCAGTTTAGGGGGACAGCTTAACTATGGCTACACCTTC
j_gene: TRBJ2-7; abundance: .; v_gene: TRBV11-3; d_gene: TRBD1; CDR3aa: CASSFRTGNYEQYF; CDR3nt: TGTGCCAGCAGCTTTAGGACAGGGAACTACGAGCAGTACTTC
j_gene: TRBJ1-1; abundance: .; v_gene: TRBV28; d_gene: .; CDR3aa: CASSLLFRGRREAFF; CDR3nt: TGTGCCAGCAGTTTATTATTCCGCGGACGGAGGGAAGCTTTCTTT
j_gene: TRBJ1-1; abundance: .; v_gene: TRBV27; d_gene: .; CDR3aa: CASSASMTGNTEAFF; CDR3nt: TGTGCCAGCAGTGCCTCGATGACAGGGAACACTGAAGCTTTCTTT
j_gene: TRBJ1-5; abundance: .; v_gene: TRBV7-8; d_gene: .; CDR3aa: CASSLSRVPSNQPQHF; CDR3nt: TGTGCCAGCAGCTTAAGCAGGGTGCCCTCCAATCAGCCCCAGCATTTT
j_gene: TRBJ1-3; abundance: .; v_gene: TRBV5-1; d_gene: .; CDR3aa: CASSRDGSSGNTIYF; CDR3nt: TGCGCCAGCAGCCGAGACGGGAGCTCTGGAAACACCATATATTTT
j_gene: TRBJ2-1; abundance: .; v_gene: TRBV6-4; d_gene: TRBD2; CDR3aa: CASSEREGPYNEQFF; CDR3nt: TGTGCCAGCAGTGAACGGGAGGGCCCCTACAATGAGCAGTTCTTC
j_gene: TRBJ1-4; abundance: .; v_gene: TRBV5-6; d_gene: .; CDR3aa: CASSSLDGATNEKLFF; CDR3nt: TGTGCCAGCAGCTCATTAGACGGGGCAACTAATGAAAAACTGTTTTTT
j_gene: TRBJ1-3; abundance: .; v_gene: TRBV7-8; d_gene: TRBD1; CDR3aa: CASSLGQGSTGNTIYF; CDR3nt: TGTGCCAGCAGCTTAGGACAGGGTTCCACTGGAAACACCATATATTTT
j_gene: TRBJ2-5; abundance: .; v_gene: TRBV19; d_gene: .; CDR3aa: CASSMLGNGETQYF; CDR3nt: TGTGCCAGTAGTATGCTCGGGAATGGGGAGACCCAGTACTTC
j_gene: TRBJ2-1; abundance: once; v_gene: TRBV4-2; d_gene: TRBD2; CDR3aa: CASSQDMGLAADFYNEQFF; CDR3nt: TGTGCCAGCAGCCAAGATATGGGACTAGCAGCCGACTTCTACAATGAGCAGTTCTTC